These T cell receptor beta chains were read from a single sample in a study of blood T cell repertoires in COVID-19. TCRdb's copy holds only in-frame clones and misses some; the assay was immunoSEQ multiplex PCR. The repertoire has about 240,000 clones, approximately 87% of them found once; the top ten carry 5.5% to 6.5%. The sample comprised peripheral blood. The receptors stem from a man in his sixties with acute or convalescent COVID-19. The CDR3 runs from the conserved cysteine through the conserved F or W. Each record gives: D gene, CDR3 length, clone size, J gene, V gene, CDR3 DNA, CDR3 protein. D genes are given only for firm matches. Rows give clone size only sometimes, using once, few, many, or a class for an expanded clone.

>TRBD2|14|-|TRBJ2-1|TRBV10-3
TGTGCCACCGCGACTAGCGGGGCTTACAATGAGCAGTTCTTC
CATATSGAYNEQFF
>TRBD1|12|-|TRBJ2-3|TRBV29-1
TGCAGCGTGACAGGGGGAGGAGATACGCAGTATTTT
CSVTGGGDTQYF
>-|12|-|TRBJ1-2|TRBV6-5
TGTGCCAGCAGAAAACGGTCCTATGGCTACACCTTC
CASRKRSYGYTF
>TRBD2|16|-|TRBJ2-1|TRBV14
TGTGCCAGCAGCCAAGATACTAGCGGGGGGGCATGGGAGCAGTTCTTC
CASSQDTSGGAWEQFF
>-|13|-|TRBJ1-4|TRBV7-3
TGTGCCAGCAGCTTCGAGGTTGGGGAAAAACTGTTTTTT
CASSFEVGEKLFF
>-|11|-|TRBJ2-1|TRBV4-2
TGTGCCAGCAGAACTAGTTATGAGCAGTTCTTC
CASRTSYEQFF
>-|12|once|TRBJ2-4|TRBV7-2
TGTGCCAGCAGCTTAGGGACTCACATTCAGTACTTC
CASSLGTHIQYF
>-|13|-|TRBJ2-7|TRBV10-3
TGTGCCATCGGGGCGAAACTGGCTTACGAGCAGTACTTC
CAIGAKLAYEQYF
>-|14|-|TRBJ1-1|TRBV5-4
TGTGCCAGCAGCTTGGAGGGGCGTAGAACTGAAGCTTTCTTT
CASSLEGRRTEAFF
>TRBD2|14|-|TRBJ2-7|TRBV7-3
TGTGCCAGCAGCCTCGGGGGACTAGCGGGAGTACAATACTTC
CASSLGGLAGVQYF
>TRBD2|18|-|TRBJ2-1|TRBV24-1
TGTGCCACCAGTGATCGGACTAGCGGGAGGGGGGCCTACAATGAGCAGTTCTTC
CATSDRTSGRGAYNEQFF
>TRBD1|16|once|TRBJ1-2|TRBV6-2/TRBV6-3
TGTGCCAGCAGCCCTTGGACAGGGGCTCCGGACTATGGCTACACCTTC
CASSPWTGAPDYGYTF
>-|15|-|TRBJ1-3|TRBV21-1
TGTGCCAGCAGCACCGGAGGGTGCGCAGGAAACACCATATATTTT
CASSTGGCAGNTIYF
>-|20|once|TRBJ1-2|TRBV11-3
TGTGCCAGCAGCTGCTGGACGGACAGTCGGGGTACGATCCTTAACTATGGCTACACCTTC
CASSCWTDSRGTILNYGYTF
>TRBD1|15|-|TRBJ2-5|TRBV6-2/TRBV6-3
TGTGCCAGCAGCTCGGGACAGGGGAGGAAAGAGACCCAGTACTTC
CASSSGQGRKETQYF
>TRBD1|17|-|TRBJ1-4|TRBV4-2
TGTGCCAGCAGCCGACAGGGGCGAGGAGCAACTAATGAAAAACTGTTTTTT
CASSRQGRGATNEKLFF